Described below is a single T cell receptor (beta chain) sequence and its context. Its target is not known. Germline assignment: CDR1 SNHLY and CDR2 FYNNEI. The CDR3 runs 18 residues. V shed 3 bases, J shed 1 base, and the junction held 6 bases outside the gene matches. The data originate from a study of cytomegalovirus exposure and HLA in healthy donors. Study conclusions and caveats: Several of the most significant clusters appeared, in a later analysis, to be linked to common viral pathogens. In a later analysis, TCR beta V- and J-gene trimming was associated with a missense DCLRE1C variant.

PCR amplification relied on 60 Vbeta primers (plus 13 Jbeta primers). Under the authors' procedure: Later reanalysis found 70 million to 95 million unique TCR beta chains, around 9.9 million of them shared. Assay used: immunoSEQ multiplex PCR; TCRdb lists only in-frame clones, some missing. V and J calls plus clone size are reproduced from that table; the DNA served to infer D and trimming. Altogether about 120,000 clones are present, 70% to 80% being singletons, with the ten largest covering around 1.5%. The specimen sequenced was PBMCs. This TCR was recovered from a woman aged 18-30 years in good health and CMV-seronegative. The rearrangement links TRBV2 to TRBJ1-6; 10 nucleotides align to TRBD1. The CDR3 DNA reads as TGTGCCAGCAGTGAGGGAGACAGGGGGCGATCCTATAATTCACCCCTCCACTTT. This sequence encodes CASSEGDRGRSYNSPLHF. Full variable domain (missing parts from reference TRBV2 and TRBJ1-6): EPEVTQTPSHQVTQMGQEVILRCVPISNHLYFYWYRQILGQKVEFLVSFYNNEISEKSEIFDDQFSVERPDGSNFTLKIRSTKLEDSAMYFCASSEGDRGRSYNSPLHFGNGTRLTVT.